These T cell receptor beta chains were read from a single sample in a study of tumor-infiltrating lymphocytes in primary liver carcinoma. A single record per CDR3 protein comes from TCRdb applying MiXCR to the multiplex PCR reads. The data hold fewer than 250,000 distinct CDR3 sequences, with around four fifths observed a single time. Sequenced sample: tumor tissue from primary liver carcinoma. The receptor source for this set is a man aged 40-49 years with primary liver carcinoma and hepatitis B virus infection. CDR3s include the opening cysteine and the closing phenylalanine or tryptophan. A D gene is named only where the DNA matches it firmly. The size field is filled for only some rows; it gives once, few, many or a size class.

CDR3aa	CDR3nt	j_gene	d_gene	v_gene	abundance
CAWSLTRPGSPLHF	TGTGCCTGGAGTCTGACGAGACCCGGGTCACCCCTCCACTTT	TRBJ1-6	NA	TRBV30	many
CGSNPSGGGVEQFF	TGTGGCAGCAACCCTAGTGGGGGAGGGGTTGAGCAGTTCTTC	TRBJ2-1	TRBD2	TRBV6-6	NA
CASSSRVSNQPQHF	TGTGCCAGCAGTTCCCGGGTGAGCAATCAACCCCAGCATTTT	TRBJ1-5	NA	TRBV12-3/TRBV12-4	NA
CASPKGVAGGRSKQFF	TGCGCCAGCCCCAAAGGGGTAGCGGGAGGGCGTAGTAAGCAGTTCTTC	TRBJ2-1	TRBD2	TRBV4-1	NA
CSVELGGSGSNVLTF	TGCAGCGTTGAACTGGGGGGATCTGGGTCCAACGTCCTCACTTTC	TRBJ2-6	NA	TRBV29-1	NA
CASSLAGINSPLQF	TGTGCCAGCAGTTTGGCAGGCATTAATTCACCCCTCCAATTT	TRBJ1-6	NA	TRBV28	NA
CSVGGTSGSLSGAYVLTF	TGCAGTGTTGGAGGGACTAGCGGGAGCCTCTCTGGGGCCTACGTCCTGACTTTC	TRBJ2-6	TRBD2	TRBV29-1	NA
CARRQGKVDGGYTF	TGTGCCAGACGACAGGGGAAGGTTGATGGTGGCTACACCTTC	TRBJ1-2	TRBD1	TRBV2	NA
CASVDGSNQPQQF	TGTGCCAGCGTGGACGGTAGCAATCAGCCCCAGCAATTT	TRBJ1-5	NA	TRBV6-5	NA
CASRSQGGKSPLHF	TGTGCCAGCAGGTCTCAGGGGGGTAAGTCACCCCTCCACTTT	TRBJ1-6	TRBD1	TRBV7-9	NA
CANSDRCGTGLYNEQFF	TGTGCCAACAGTGACCGATGCGGGACAGGGCTATACAATGAGCAGTTCTTC	TRBJ2-1	TRBD1	TRBV6-5	NA
CTVESAAGRWGTQYF	TGCACCGTTGAATCCGCGGCGGGTAGATGGGGGACCCAGTACTTC	TRBJ2-5	NA	TRBV29-1	NA
CSILGRFDGPPSYEQYF	TGCAGCATCCTAGGGCGCTTCGACGGACCCCCCTCCTACGAGCAGTACTTC	TRBJ2-7	NA	TRBV29-1	many
CVSSTDSYEQYF	TGTGTCAGCAGCACAGACAGCTACGAGCAGTACTTT	TRBJ2-7	NA	TRBV11-1	NA
CASRSEEETEAFF	TGTGCCAGCAGATCGGAGGAGGAGACTGAAGCTTTCTTT	TRBJ1-1	NA	TRBV6-5	many
CASPGHQNQPQHF	TGTGCCAGCCCGGGACACCAGAATCAGCCCCAGCATTTT	TRBJ1-5	NA	TRBV6-6	many
CASSYSSKRDINTGELFF	TGTGCCAGCAGTTACTCGAGTAAGCGTGATATAAACACCGGGGAGCTGTTTTTT	TRBJ2-2	NA	TRBV6-2/TRBV6-3	NA
CASSYSGGTYNEQFF	TGTGCCAGCAGTTACTCAGGCGGGACCTACAATGAGCAGTTCTTC	TRBJ2-1	NA	TRBV6-2/TRBV6-3	many